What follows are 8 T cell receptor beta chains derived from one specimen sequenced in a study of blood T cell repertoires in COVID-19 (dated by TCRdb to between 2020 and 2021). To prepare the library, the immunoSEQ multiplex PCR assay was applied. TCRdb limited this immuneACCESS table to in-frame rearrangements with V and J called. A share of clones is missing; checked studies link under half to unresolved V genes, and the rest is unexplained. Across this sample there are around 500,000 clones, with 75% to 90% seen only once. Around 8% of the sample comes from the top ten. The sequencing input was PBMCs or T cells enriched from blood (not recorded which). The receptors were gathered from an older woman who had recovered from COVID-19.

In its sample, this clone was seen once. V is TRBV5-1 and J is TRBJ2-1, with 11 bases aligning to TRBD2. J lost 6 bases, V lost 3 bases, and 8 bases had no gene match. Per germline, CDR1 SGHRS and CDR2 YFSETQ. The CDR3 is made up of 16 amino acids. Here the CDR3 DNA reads TGCGCCAGCAGCTCTTCTAGCGGGGGGCCCGCCAATGAGCAGTTCTTC. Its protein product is CASSSSSGGPANEQFF.

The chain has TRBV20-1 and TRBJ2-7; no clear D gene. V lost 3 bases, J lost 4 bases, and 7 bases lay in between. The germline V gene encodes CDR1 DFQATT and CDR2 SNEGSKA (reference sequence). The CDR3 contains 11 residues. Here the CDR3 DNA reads TGCAGTGCTAGGTCGGGTTACGAGCAGTACTTC. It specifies CSARSGYEQYF.

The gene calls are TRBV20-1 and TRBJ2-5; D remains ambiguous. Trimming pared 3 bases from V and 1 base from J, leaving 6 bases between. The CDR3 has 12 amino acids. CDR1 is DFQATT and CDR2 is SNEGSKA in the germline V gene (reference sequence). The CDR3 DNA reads TGCAGTGCTAGTAACTTCCAAGAGACCCAGTACTTC. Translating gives CSASNFQETQYF.

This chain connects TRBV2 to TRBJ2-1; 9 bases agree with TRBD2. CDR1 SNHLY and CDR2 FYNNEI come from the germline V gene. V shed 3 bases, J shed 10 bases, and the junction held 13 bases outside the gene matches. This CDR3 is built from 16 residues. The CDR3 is CASSDYRRGGSEEQFF. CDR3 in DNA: TGTGCCAGCAGTGATTATCGGCGGGGGGGCTCGGAGGAGCAGTTCTTC.

For the CDR3, the DNA is TGCGCCAGCAGCTTGGGACAGGGGGCCAAAAAAAACACCGGGGAGCTGTTTTTT. Its translation is CASSLGQGAKKNTGELFF. This chain connects TRBV5-1 to TRBJ2-2; 10 nucleotides agree with TRBD1. The ends lost 0 bases at V and 2 bases at J; junction bases unmatched: 7. The V gene's germline CDR1 is SGHRS and CDR2 YFSETQ. This CDR3 comprises 18 residues.

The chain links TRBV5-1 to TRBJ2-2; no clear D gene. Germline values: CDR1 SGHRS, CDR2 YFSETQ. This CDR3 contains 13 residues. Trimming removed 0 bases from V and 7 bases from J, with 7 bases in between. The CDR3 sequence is CASSLVFGGELFF. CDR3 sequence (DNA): TGCGCCAGCAGCTTGGTTTTCGGCGGGGAGCTGTTTTTT.

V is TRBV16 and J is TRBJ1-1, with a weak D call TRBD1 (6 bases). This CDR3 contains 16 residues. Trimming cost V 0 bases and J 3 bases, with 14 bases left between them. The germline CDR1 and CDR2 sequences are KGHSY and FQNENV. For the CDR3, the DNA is TGTGCCAGCAGCCAATCGGGGGCAGGGTATGACACTGAAGCTTTCTTT. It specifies CASSQSGAGYDTEAFF.

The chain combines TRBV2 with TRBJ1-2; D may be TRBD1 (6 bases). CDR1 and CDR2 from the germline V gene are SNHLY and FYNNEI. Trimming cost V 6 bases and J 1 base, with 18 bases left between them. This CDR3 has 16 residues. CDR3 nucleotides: TGTGCCAGCAGCCCGAGGACAGCCTTTGGTAACTATGGCTACACCTTC. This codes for CASSPRTAFGNYGYTF.